Listed below are T cell receptor beta chains from one sample, sequenced in a study of human T cells and chemical hapten exposure. Using its own MiXCR run on the RACE reads, TCRdb lists one record per CDR3 protein. The sample holds 75,000 to 95,000 distinct CDR3 sequences, roughly 11% seen once. The sample was whole blood, taken in connection with sensitization to the hapten diphenylcyclopropenone (DPC). The receptor source for this set is a man between 40 and 49 years old with alopecia areata. Some clones in this sample may be carry-over from other donors' samples. CDR3s include the opening cysteine and the closing phenylalanine or tryptophan. The D gene is left open where the match is weak. Clone sizes are given selectively: once, few, many, or a class where the clone is expanded.

>TRBJ2-1|TRBD2|few|TRBV19
CASGTSGSGEQFF
TGTGCCAGTGGGACTAGCGGGAGTGGGGAGCAGTTCTTC
>TRBJ2-4|.|many|TRBV20-1
CSARSVLGLAKNIQYF
TGCAGTGCTAGATCGGTCCTTGGACTAGCCAAAAACATTCAGTACTTC
>TRBJ2-3|.|few|TRBV6-6
CASSSQGRDTQYF
TGTGCCAGCAGTTCCCAGGGTCGGGATACGCAGTATTTT
>TRBJ1-3|.|many|TRBV20-1
CSASLAEGGTIYF
TGCAGTGCTAGCTTGGCCGAAGGCGGCACCATATATTTT
>TRBJ2-5|TRBD1|.|TRBV29-1
CSVESGTGGFMVETQYF
TGCAGCGTTGAGTCCGGAACAGGGGGCTTTATGGTAGAGACCCAGTACTTC
>TRBJ2-1|TRBD2|.|TRBV10-3
CAIRGLAGTEQFF
TGTGCCATCAGGGGACTAGCGGGAACTGAGCAGTTCTTC
>TRBJ2-1|TRBD2|few|TRBV30
CAWHAFGTSGVNEQFF
TGTGCCTGGCATGCTTTCGGGACTAGCGGGGTAAATGAGCAGTTCTTC
>TRBJ1-1|.|few|TRBV6-5
CASSPLEGVKAEAFF
TGTGCCAGCAGCCCCTTGGAGGGGGTGAAGGCTGAAGCTTTCTTT
>TRBJ2-1|.|few|TRBV4-1
CASSQAPSAAGVEQFF
TGCGCCAGCAGCCAAGCCCCAAGCGCCGCTGGGGTTGAGCAGTTCTTC
>TRBJ1-1|.|few|TRBV18
CASSRDVNTEAFF
TGTGCCAGCTCACGGGACGTGAACACTGAAGCTTTCTTT
>TRBJ2-1|TRBD2|.|TRBV4-2
CASSQGGSVYNEQFF
TGTGCCAGCAGCCAAGGCGGGAGTGTTTACAATGAGCAGTTCTTC
>TRBJ1-2|.|.|TRBV20-1
CSATTETYGYTF
TGCAGTGCTACCACAGAGACCTATGGCTACACCTTC
>TRBJ2-1|.|.|TRBV21-1
CASSKGLAASWPAVRGYNEQFF
TGTGCCAGCAGCAAGGGACTAGCGGCTTCCTGGCCCGCGGTCCGAGGGTACAATGAGCAGTTCTTC
>TRBJ2-1|TRBD2|.|TRBV12-3/TRBV12-4
CASSLPGLGGHEQFF
TGTGCCAGCAGCCTTCCGGGACTAGGGGGTCATGAGCAGTTCTTC
>TRBJ2-3|.|few|TRBV7-2
CASSLRTSADTQYF
TGTGCCAGCAGCTTAAGGACATCCGCAGATACGCAGTATTTT
>TRBJ1-1|.|many|TRBV12-3/TRBV12-4
CASSLSAGEAFF
TGTGCCAGCAGTTTGTCCGCGGGGGAAGCTTTCTTT
>TRBJ2-7|.|few|TRBV7-2
CASSLSLGGGVPYEQYF
TGTGCCAGCAGCTTAAGTCTAGGTGGTGGAGTGCCCTACGAGCAGTACTTC
>TRBJ2-5|TRBD1|many|TRBV29-1
CSVLTGGLETQYF
TGCAGCGTCCTAACAGGGGGCCTTGAGACCCAGTACTTC
>TRBJ2-1|.|.|TRBV5-1
CASSMGEPLDEQFF
TGCGCCAGCAGCATGGGGGAGCCTTTGGATGAGCAGTTCTTC
>TRBJ2-1|TRBD2|.|TRBV24-1
CATSEGLAGVGEQFF
TGTGCCACCAGTGAGGGACTAGCGGGAGTAGGTGAGCAGTTCTTC
>TRBJ2-1|.|.|TRBV10-3
CAIRAPSGSYNEQFF
TGTGCCATCCGAGCCCCCTCAGGCTCCTACAATGAGCAGTTCTTC
>TRBJ2-1|.|.|TRBV7-2
CASSLVDFGEQFF
TGTGCCAGCAGCTTAGTGGACTTTGGTGAGCAGTTCTTC
>TRBJ2-7|TRBD1|few|TRBV6-5
CASSYLNRGPGEQYF
TGTGCCAGCAGTTACTTAAACAGGGGGCCAGGCGAGCAGTACTTC
>TRBJ2-2|.|.|TRBV3-1
CASSHGMNTGELFF
TGTGCCAGCAGCCACGGGATGAACACCGGGGAGCTGTTTTTT
>TRBJ1-1|.|few|TRBV29-1
CSVGRMNTEAFF
TGCAGCGTCGGACGGATGAACACTGAAGCTTTCTTT
>TRBJ2-6|.|.|TRBV2
CASSEVATSGANVLTF
TGTGCCAGCAGTGAAGTGGCAACCTCTGGGGCCAACGTCCTGACTTTC
>TRBJ2-1|TRBD1|.|TRBV7-7
CASSLETMRARDRGRDEQFF
TGTGCTAGCAGCTTAGAGACGATGAGGGCTAGGGACAGGGGGCGGGATGAGCAGTTCTTC
>TRBJ2-3|TRBD1|many|TRBV5-1
CASRYGQGTDTQYF
TGCGCCAGCAGATATGGACAGGGGACAGATACGCAGTATTTT
>TRBJ2-3|.|.|TRBV6-1
CASTQGIPDTQYF
TGTGCCAGCACGCAAGGGATCCCAGATACGCAGTATTTT
>TRBJ2-5|.|once|TRBV6-5
CSSRLTGRGETQYF
TGTTCCAGCAGGTTAACAGGGAGAGGTGAGACCCAGTACTTC
>TRBJ2-3|TRBD2|many|TRBV7-2
CASSRLAGITDTQYF
TGTGCCAGCTCCCGGCTAGCGGGGATCACAGATACGCAGTATTTT
>TRBJ2-1|TRBD2|few|TRBV7-9
CASSPSGLARNEQFF
TGTGCCAGCAGCCCCTCAGGACTAGCGAGGAATGAGCAGTTCTTC
>TRBJ1-5|.|few|TRBV20-1
CSAGGRADQPQHF
TGCAGTGCTGGGGGTCGGGCGGATCAGCCCCAGCATTTT
>TRBJ1-1|.|many|TRBV29-1
CSVGLNTEAFF
TGCAGCGTTGGGCTCAACACTGAAGCTTTCTTT
>TRBJ2-3|TRBD2|many|TRBV30
CAWSLGLAGSTDTQYF
TGTGCCTGGAGCCTGGGACTAGCGGGAAGCACAGATACGCAGTATTTT
>TRBJ2-2|TRBD2|.|TRBV11-3
CASSSRLAGELFF
TGTGCCAGCAGCTCCCGACTAGCGGGGGAGCTGTTTTTT
>TRBJ1-5|.|.|TRBV19
CASTIGQGNQPQHF
TGTGCCAGTACCATAGGGCAGGGAAATCAGCCCCAGCATTTT
>TRBJ2-1|TRBD2|few|TRBV6-5
CASRRDSGRALGEQFF
TGTGCCAGCAGGCGGGATAGCGGGAGGGCCCTCGGTGAGCAGTTCTTC
>TRBJ2-3|TRBD2|few|TRBV3-1
CASSQFWSRLAGLSTDTQYF
TGTGCCAGCAGCCAATTTTGGTCAAGGCTAGCGGGTTTAAGCACAGATACGCAGTATTTT
>TRBJ1-1|.|many|TRBV9
CASSVVGGGTEAFF
TGTGCCAGCAGCGTAGTAGGGGGTGGAACTGAAGCTTTCTTT
>TRBJ2-3|.|few|TRBV4-1
CASSLAGATQYF
TGCGCCAGCAGCCTCGCCGGGGCCACGCAGTATTTT
>TRBJ1-6|TRBD1|.|TRBV6-2/TRBV6-3
CASSDMTGGQSPLHF
TGTGCCAGCAGTGACATGACAGGGGGCCAATCACCCCTCCACTTT
>TRBJ2-2|TRBD2|.|TRBV11-1
CASSLARAGVSGELFF
TGTGCCAGCAGCTTAGCGCGAGCGGGAGTGTCCGGGGAGCTGTTTTTT
>TRBJ1-2|.|.|TRBV7-2
CASSLGGLQGSNYGYTF
TGTGCCAGCAGCTTAGGGGGCTTACAGGGTTCCAACTATGGCTACACCTTC